This T cell receptor beta chain originates from a study of T cells in Graves' hyperthyroidism and ophthalmopathy. Study information: Prior to any treatment, at the point of initial diagnosis, peripheral blood was collected.

Researchers amplified the TCR beta CDR3 regions from RNA transcripts. Using the HTBI primer set, a first-round RT-PCR was run on the TCR CDR3. Using its own MiXCR run on the multiplex PCR reads, TCRdb lists one record per CDR3 protein. The sample has around 600,000 distinct CDR3 sequences; approximately 15% are singletons. On this clonotype itself: What it binds is not known.

Diagnosis rested on symptoms, serum thyroxine and TRAb, thyroid ultrasound, and orbital computed tomography. The germline CDR1 and CDR2 sequences are LNHDA and SQIVND (reference sequence). Trimming removed 10 bases from V and 8 bases from J, with 17 bases in between. The CDR3 has 12 residues. Study-wide findings and caveats: Within blood appeared most thyroid clonotypes that had expanded above 0.001.

The gene calls are TRBV19 and TRBJ1-2; D gene unclear. The TCR was taken from a woman between 18 and 29 years old with Graves' ophthalmopathy. The sample comprised blood. CDR3 residues: CATHAAGYGYTF. For the CDR3, the DNA is TGTGCCACCCATGCGGCGGGGTACGGCTACACCTTC. The whole variable domain, filled in from reference TRBV19 and TRBJ1-2, reads DGGITQSPKYLFRKEGQNVTLSCEQNLNHDAMYWYRQDPGQGLRLIYYSQIVNDFQKGDIAEGYSVSREKKESFPLTVTSAQKNPTAFYLCATHAAGYGYTFGSGTRLTVV.